This T cell receptor beta chain was sequenced during a study of T cell changes during pregnancy in multiple sclerosis. Profiled with immunoSEQ multiplex PCR; TCRdb holds only in-frame clones, not every one. This sample has about 42,000 clones, with about 90% found just once. With 6 bases removed from V and 4 bases from J, the gap between germline ends came to 13 bases. Germline V gene lookup returns CDR1 SGHTA and CDR2 FQGNSA. The CDR3 is made up of 13 amino acids. The material sequenced was CD4+ T cells from peripheral blood mononuclear cells, taken after pregnancy. V gene TRBV7-2 combines with J gene TRBJ2-7; D may be TRBD1 (5 bases). The TCR was taken from a female donor in good health, enrolled as a control in a pregnancy study. The CDR3 DNA reads as TGTGCCAGCAGTATGGGCAGGGATTACGAGCAGTACTTC. This encodes CASSMGRDYEQYF.